This T cell receptor (beta chain) is from a study of identical twins. CDR1 and CDR2 from the germline V gene are SGHDT and YYEEEE. V was clipped by 7 bases and J by 1 base, with 12 bases between them. This CDR3 has 13 residues. TCRdb re-called the 5' RACE reads through MiXCR, storing one row per CDR3 protein. The sample includes some 590,000 distinct CDR3 sequences, around 9.6% of them seen just once. Another study also made use of these data, one on yellow fever vaccine responses in identical twins.

The rearrangement uses TRBV5-6 and TRBJ2-7; perhaps D is TRBD1 or TRBD2 (5 bases each). The specimen was PBMCs. The source of this sequence is a woman aged 18-30 years in good health. CDR3 sequence: CASGLGTSYEQYF. CDR3 in DNA: TGTGCCAGCGGCCTAGGGACGTCCTACGAGCAGTACTTC.